This TCR beta chain was retrieved from a study of T cell responses to AZD1222 COVID-19 vaccine. Overall study: Second-dose intervals of approximately 4 or approximately 12 weeks were pooled.

CDR1 and CDR2 from the germline V gene are LGHDT and YNNKEL (reference sequence). Trimming took 4 bases from V and 5 from J, leaving 20 bases between them. There are 16 residues in the CDR3. Study outcomes and limitations: It was only five to seven AZD1222 recipients who were seropositive at baseline. Spike-wide vaccine-associated CD4 TCRs dominated at 160-218 and 743-854. A mostly white British donor set with more females was recruited, and clonal diversity was possibly underestimated.

The data were produced by immunoSEQ multiplex PCR, yet TCRdb's version contains in-frame clones alone and is incomplete. Of approximately 97,000 clones listed, roughly 80% are singletons. Remarks on this clone: What it binds is not known.

The starting material was peripheral blood, obtained on day 0 of AZD1222 vaccination. V and J are TRBV3-1 (or the pseudogene TRBV3-2) and TRBJ1-1; TRBD1 is a possible D gene (5 bases). This TCR was recovered from an adult in good health. The CDR3 is CASSRGGGWSRTEAFF. CDR3 DNA: TGTGCCAGCAGCCGGGGGGGAGGGTGGTCTCGGACTGAAGCTTTCTTT.